This TCR beta chain was captured in a study of cytomegalovirus exposure and HLA in healthy donors. Germline CDR1 is SGHRS and CDR2 is YFSETQ. This CDR3 has 18 amino acids. V shed 0 bases, J shed 5 bases, and the junction held 14 bases outside the gene matches. The PCR employed 60 Vbeta primers together with 13 Jbeta primers. The protocol was immunoSEQ multiplex PCR, while the TCRdb copy is restricted to in-frame clones and leaves out a portion. The sample includes 140,000 to 150,000 clones. The TCR was taken from a woman aged 45-65 years in good health and CMV-seronegative. The sequencing input was PBMCs. V gene TRBV5-1 combines with J gene TRBJ2-5; 9 bases match TRBD2. The CDR3 sequence: CASSLAPKAGGHRETQYF. For the CDR3, the DNA is TGCGCCAGCAGCTTGGCCCCCAAAGCGGGGGGCCATCGGGAGACCCAGTACTTC.